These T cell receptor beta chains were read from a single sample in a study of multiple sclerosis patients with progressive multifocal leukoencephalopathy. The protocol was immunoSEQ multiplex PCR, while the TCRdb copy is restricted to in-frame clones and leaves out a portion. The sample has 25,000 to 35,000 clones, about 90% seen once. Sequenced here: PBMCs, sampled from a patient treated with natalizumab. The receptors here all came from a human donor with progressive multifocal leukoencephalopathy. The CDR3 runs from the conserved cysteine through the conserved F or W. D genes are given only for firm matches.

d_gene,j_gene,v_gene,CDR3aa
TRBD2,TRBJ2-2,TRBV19,CASSIGTSWTGELFF
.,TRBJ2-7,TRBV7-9,CASSLRGAPGGRYEQYF
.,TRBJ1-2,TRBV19,CASSILQGDAGNYGYTF
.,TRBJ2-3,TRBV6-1,CASNEQSTDTQYF
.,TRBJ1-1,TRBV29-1,CSARATTEAFF
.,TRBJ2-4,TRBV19,CASSIQPAALKNIQYF
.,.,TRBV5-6,CASSFVTGEPYEQYF
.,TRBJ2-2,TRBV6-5,CASSYSAGAYTGELFF
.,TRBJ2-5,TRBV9,CASGPTEWLGTQYF
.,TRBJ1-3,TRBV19,CASSIDGGTPGNTIYF
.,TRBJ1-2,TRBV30,CAWSQGSYGYTF